This TCR beta chain was recorded in a study of blood T cell repertoires in COVID-19. Study-level background: From T cells, B-cell-depleted T cells, or PBMCs came the material, which was cDNA or gDNA.

As to this clone: One junction end does not reproduce the germline sequence, and a read error may be involved.

Original processing notes: Amplifying reference gene primers gave estimates of nucleated cell counts. Profiling relied on immunoSEQ multiplex PCR, and the TCRdb table lists in-frame clones only, not all of them. The DNA gave D and trimming, while V, J and clone size come from that table. Here the sample spans approximately 400,000 clones, about 80% being singletons. The sample was peripheral blood. The source is a human donor with acute or convalescent COVID-19. The donor label of this sample is uncertain.

This CDR3 is CTSSQSSTGFSNQPQHF. CDR3 in DNA: TGTACCAGCTCACAGTCCTCGACAGGGTTTAGCAATCAGCCCCAGCATTTT. The genes are TRBV18 and TRBJ1-5; TRBD1 agrees at 7 bases. The CDR3 has 17 amino acids. Looked up from germline, CDR1 is KGHSH and CDR2 is LQKENI. The whole variable domain, remainder taken from reference TRBV18 and TRBJ1-5, is NAGVMQNPRHLVRRRGQEARLRCSPMKGHSHVYWYRQLPEEGLKFMVYLQKENIIDESGMPKERFSAEFPKEGPSILRIQQVVRGDSAAYFCTSSQSSTGFSNQPQHFGDGTRLSIL.